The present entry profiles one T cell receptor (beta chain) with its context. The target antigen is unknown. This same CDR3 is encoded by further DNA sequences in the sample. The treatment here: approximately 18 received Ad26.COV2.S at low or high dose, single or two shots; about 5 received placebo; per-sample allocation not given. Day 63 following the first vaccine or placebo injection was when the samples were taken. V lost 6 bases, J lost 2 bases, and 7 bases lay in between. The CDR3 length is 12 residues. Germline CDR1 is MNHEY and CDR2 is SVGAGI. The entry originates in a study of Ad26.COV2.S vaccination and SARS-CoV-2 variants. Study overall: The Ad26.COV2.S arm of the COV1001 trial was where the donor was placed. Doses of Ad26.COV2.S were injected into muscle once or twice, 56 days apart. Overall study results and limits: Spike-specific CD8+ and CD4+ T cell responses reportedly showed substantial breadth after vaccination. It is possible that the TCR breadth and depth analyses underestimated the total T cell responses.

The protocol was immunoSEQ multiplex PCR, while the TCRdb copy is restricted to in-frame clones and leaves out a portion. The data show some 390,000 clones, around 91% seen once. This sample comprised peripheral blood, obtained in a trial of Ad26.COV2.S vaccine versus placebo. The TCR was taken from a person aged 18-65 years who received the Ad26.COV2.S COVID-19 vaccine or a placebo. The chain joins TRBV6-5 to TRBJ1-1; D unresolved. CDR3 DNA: TGTGCCAGCAGGGACCCCAACACTGAAGCTTTCTTT. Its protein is CASRDPNTEAFF.